Presented here are 30 T cell receptor beta chains from one specimen sequenced in a study of T cells in Graves' hyperthyroidism and ophthalmopathy. TCR beta CDR3 regions were amplified from RNA transcripts. A first-round RT-PCR of the TCR CDR3 used the HTBI primer set. One entry per CDR3 protein results from TCRdb running MiXCR on the multiplex PCR reads. This table holds hundreds of thousands of distinct CDR3 sequences, roughly 14% found once. The sequenced material came from blood. The receptors originated from a woman aged 50 to 65 with Graves' ophthalmopathy.

A few counts support this clonotype. CDR3 in amino acids: CATSDLGTGGNEQFF. The CDR3 DNA reads as TGTGCCACCAGTGATTTAGGGACAGGGGGCAATGAGCAGTTCTTC. The rearrangement uses TRBV24-1 and TRBJ2-1, with 11 nucleotides matching TRBD1. This CDR3 comprises 15 residues. Germline assignment: CDR1 KGHDR and CDR2 SFDVKD. V shed 1 base and J 6 bases; nucleotides not matched to a gene: 1.

This clonotype was seen a handful of times. The chain has TRBV25-1 and TRBJ2-5, with 12 nucleotides matching TRBD1. Per the germline V gene, CDR1 is MGHDK and CDR2 is SYGVNS. J lost 0 bases, V lost 5 bases, and 7 bases had no gene match. This CDR3 has 17 amino acids. Here the CDR3 DNA reads TGTGCCAGCAGTCCCGGGACAGGGGGCGCGAACCAAGAGACCCAGTACTTC. Translating it yields CASSPGTGGANQETQYF.

This clonotype was seen more than once but under ten times. V usage is TRBV9 and J usage is TRBJ2-1; maybe TRBD2 (5 bases). V lost 3 bases and J lost 5, with 12 bases in between. Germline V gives CDR1 SGDLS, CDR2 YYNGEE. The CDR3 contains 14 residues. CDR3 region: CASSGSVTNNEQFF. The CDR3 DNA follows: TGTGCCAGCAGCGGTAGCGTGACGAACAATGAGCAGTTCTTC. Full variable domain (missing parts from reference TRBV9 and TRBJ2-1): DSGVTQTPKHLITATGQRVTLRCSPRSGDLSVYWYQQSLDQGLQFLIQYYNGEERAKGNILERFSAQQFPDLHSELNLSSLELGDSALYFCASSGSVTNNEQFFGPGTRLTVL.

This clonotype has a handful of counts. The chain couples TRBV24-1 to TRBJ2-1; D is unclear. V was trimmed by 4 bases and J by 6 bases, leaving 6 bases between them. The length of the CDR3 is 12 residues. Germline assignment: CDR1 KGHDR and CDR2 SFDVKD. For the CDR3, the DNA is TGTGCCACCAGTGAATACGTCAATGAGCAGTTCTTC. It codes for CATSEYVNEQFF.

This clonotype was recorded at least ten times. The chain recombines TRBV7-9 with TRBJ2-7; perhaps TRBD2 as D (5 bases). Germline V lookup: CDR1 SEHNR, CDR2 FQNEAQ (reference sequence). The CDR3 extends over 11 amino acids. Trimming removed 4 bases from V and 7 bases from J, with 8 bases in between. The CDR3 nucleotides are TGTGCCAGCAGCTCGGGATTGGAGCAGTACTTC. It translates to CASSSGLEQYF.

This chain connects TRBV13 to TRBJ1-3; TRBD1 might be the D (6 bases). This CDR3 spans 18 amino acids. V lost 4 bases and J lost 0, with 19 bases in between. The germline V gene encodes CDR1 PRHDT and CDR2 FYEKMQ (reference sequence). In DNA, the CDR3 is TGTGCCAGCAGCTCGTATAGGGTACAGGGCCGCTCTGGAAACACCATATATTTT. This encodes CASSSYRVQGRSGNTIYF.

In this sample, this clonotype turned up many times. The chain carries TRBV7-6 and TRBJ2-1; D possibly corresponds to TRBD1 (5 bases). V was trimmed by 5 bases and J by 6 bases, leaving 17 bases between them. The CDR3 extends over 15 amino acids. Germline V gene sequence: CDR1 SGHVS, CDR2 FNYEAQ. The CDR3 loop is CASSLVVRQSNEQFF. The CDR3 nucleotides read TGTGCCAGCAGCCTAGTTGTGAGACAGAGCAATGAGCAGTTCTTC.

Notes on this clonotype: This is likely a read error, given that the CDR3 carries no conserved phenylalanine or tryptophan at its end. This sequence joins TRBV10-3 and TRBJ2-7; TRBD1 matches 7 bases. Germline loops: CDR1 ENHRY, CDR2 SYGVKD. Unmatched junction bases numbered 4, after V lost 6 bases and J lost 2 bases. The CDR3 totals 13 residues. The CDR3 DNA follows: TGTGCCATCAGGGGGACAGAAACCTACGAGCAGTACCTC. It codes for CAIRGTETYEQYL.

The chain combines TRBV10-3 with TRBJ2-5, with 16 bases identical to TRBD2. This CDR3 region has 17 residues. Germline assignment: CDR1 ENHRY and CDR2 SYGVKD. J lost 4 bases, V lost 4 bases, and 6 bases had no gene match. The CDR3 coding sequence is TGTGCCATCAGTGCGGGACTAGCGGGAGGGCGCCTAGAGACCCAGTACTTC. As protein: CAISAGLAGGRLETQYF.

This chain links TRBV7-9 with TRBJ2-3; D is possibly TRBD2 (5 bases). Between the trimmed V and J ends, which lost 5 bases and 3 bases, there was a span of 18 bases. This CDR3 spans 16 amino acids. Germline V CDR1 and CDR2: SEHNR, FQNEAQ (reference sequence). Here the CDR3 reads CASSPPLATATDTQYF. Written as DNA, the CDR3 is TGTGCCAGCAGCCCCCCTCTAGCAACTGCGACAGATACGCAGTATTTT.

In this sample, this clonotype turned up a few times. This clone may be a read error of a much larger clone one base away. The chain links TRBV3-1 to TRBJ2-1; the D is unclear. The V end lost 5 bases, the J end lost 8 bases, and 7 bases lay between the germline ends. This CDR3 contains 11 residues. Germline loops: CDR1 LGHDT, CDR2 YNNKEL (reference sequence). The CDR3 reads CASSKYDEQFF. CDR3 coding DNA: TGTGCCAGCAGCAAATACGATGAGCAGTTCTTC.

This clonotype was counted at least ten times. This chain joins TRBV20-1 and TRBJ2-7; D possibly corresponds to TRBD2 (6 bases). V gave up 5 bases and J gave up 1 base, with 15 bases separating them. The V gene's germline CDR1 is DFQATT and CDR2 SNEGSKA (reference sequence). The CDR3 spans 14 residues. The CDR3 bases are TGCAGTGCTCCTAAAAGCGGGCAGTCCTACGAGCAGTACTTC. This codes for CSAPKSGQSYEQYF.

This clonotype was counted ten times or more. The chain is built from TRBV28 and TRBJ1-1, with D uncertain. The ends were cut back, 7 bases at V and 1 base at J, with 10 bases in the middle. The length of the CDR3 is 13 residues. Germline lookup yields CDR1 MDHEN and CDR2 SYDVKM. CDR3 protein: CASTPRQNTEAFF. Here the CDR3 DNA reads TGTGCCAGCACCCCGAGGCAGAACACTGAAGCTTTCTTT.

This clonotype was observed at least ten times. The chain joins TRBV11-2 to TRBJ2-5; D is possibly TRBD1 (5 bases). CDR3 length: 16 residues. With 4 bases removed from V and 3 bases from J, the gap between germline ends came to 18 bases. CDR1 and CDR2 from the germline V gene are SGHAT and FQNNGV. The CDR3 bases are TGTGCCAGCAGCTCAAGGGCGACAGATTTTAAAGAGACCCAGTACTTC. As protein: CASSSRATDFKETQYF.

This clonotype was counted ten times or more. This chain uses TRBV2 with TRBJ1-2, with 8 bases lining up with TRBD1. V trimming: 7 bases; J trimming: 7 bases; junction bases outside the gene matches: 20. Germline assignment: CDR1 SNHLY and CDR2 FYNNEI. The CDR3 contains 17 residues. CDR3 sequence reads: CASTKTGDLRGLPGYTF. CDR3 bases: TGTGCCAGCACCAAGACAGGGGATCTAAGGGGCCTTCCTGGCTACACCTTC.

The rearrangement uses TRBV7-9 and TRBJ1-1; 7 bases map to TRBD1. Per germline, CDR1 SEHNR and CDR2 FQNEAQ (reference sequence). The CDR3 has 12 residues. V trimming: 4 bases; J trimming: 9 bases; junction bases outside the gene matches: 5. Here the CDR3 reads CASSSTGDQAFF. The CDR3, as DNA: TGTGCCAGCAGCTCCACAGGGGATCAAGCTTTCTTT.

This clonotype was counted at least ten times. This sequence joins TRBV28 and TRBJ2-1; D perhaps matches TRBD2 (5 bases). Trimming took off 3 bases at V and 7 bases at J, with 13 bases between the two ends. The CDR3 sequence is 14 residues long. CDR1 is MDHEN and CDR2 is SYDVKM in the germline V gene. Here the CDR3 reads CASSFRDGNNEQFF. The CDR3 coding sequence is TGTGCCAGCAGTTTCCGCGACGGGAATAATGAGCAGTTCTTC.

This chain joins TRBV5-4 and TRBJ2-2; tentatively, D is TRBD2 (6 bases). CDR3 length equals 15 residues. Germline CDR1 is SGHNT and CDR2 is YYREEE (reference sequence). V gave up 0 bases and J gave up 7 bases, with 13 bases separating them. CDR3 in amino acids: CASSLGREWGGELFF. CDR3 nucleotides: TGTGCCAGCAGCTTGGGACGGGAGTGGGGCGGGGAGCTGTTTTTT.

This clonotype was recorded many times. The CDR3 DNA is TGTGCCAGCAGCCCCTGGACTAGCGCTTACGAGCAGTACTTC. Protein sequence: CASSPWTSAYEQYF. The chain links TRBV7-2 to TRBJ2-7; TRBD2 matches 9 bases. CDR1 is SGHTA and CDR2 is FQGNSA in the germline V gene. The CDR3 totals 14 residues. Trimming took 5 bases from V and 4 from J; bases not matched to a gene: 6.

This clonotype was seen repeatedly, ten times or more. The chain links TRBV6-1 to TRBJ1-5; D is unclear. This CDR3 has 12 amino acids. The V gene's germline CDR1 is MNHNS and CDR2 SASEGT. V lost 5 bases to trimming and J lost 7 bases, with 9 bases between them. The CDR3 sequence is CASSPSHQPQHF. CDR3 sequence (DNA): TGTGCCAGCAGTCCCTCCCACCAGCCCCAGCATTTT.

About this clonotype: This sequence may be a read error, since a much larger clone differs from it by one base. V gene TRBV6-1 combines with J gene TRBJ1-5; possible D gene TRBD1, 5 bases. The CDR3 is 15 residues long. CDR1 and CDR2 (germline): MNHNS, SASEGT. Written as DNA, the CDR3 is TGTGCCAGAAGTGCATGGGGGACGGACAATCAGCCCCAGCATTTT. This sequence encodes CARSAWGTDNQPQHF.

Many counts were recorded for this clonotype. The CDR3 coding sequence is TGTGCCAGCAGGCAACAGGGGCCCGTGAACGAGCAGTACTTC. Translated, it gives CASRQQGPVNEQYF. The genes are TRBV6-1 and TRBJ2-7; 7 positions agree with TRBD1. The germline gives CDR1 MNHNS, CDR2 SASEGT. The trim removed 6 bases at V and 5 bases at J, leaving 10 bases unmatched. The CDR3 sequence is 14 residues long.

The chain uses TRBV10-3 and TRBJ2-1; TRBD2 agrees at 8 bases. Germline lookup yields CDR1 ENHRY and CDR2 SYGVKD. The trim removed 6 bases at V and 4 bases at J, leaving 8 bases unmatched. The CDR3 runs 15 residues. As DNA, the CDR3 is TGTGCCATCAGAGGTACTAGCGGAAATTACAATGAGCAGTTCTTC. Protein sequence: CAIRGTSGNYNEQFF.

A remark on this clonotype: A read error is possible here, since a much larger clone lies one base away. The rearrangement links TRBV20-1 to TRBJ2-7; D unclear. V was trimmed by 0 bases and J by 5 bases, leaving 2 bases between them. The CDR3 is 10 amino acids. Germline CDR1 DFQATT, CDR2 SNEGSKA (reference sequence). The CDR3 DNA is TGCAGTGCTAGAGAGAACGAGCAGTACTTC. Its protein is CSARENEQYF.

V is TRBV19 and J is TRBJ2-1; TRBD1 matches 10 bases. The germline CDR1 and CDR2 sequences are LNHDA and SQIVND (reference sequence). The length of the CDR3 is 15 residues. Trimming cost V 6 bases and J 7 bases; bases outside gene matches: 9. CDR3 protein: CASSTGTGVWNEQFF. DNA for the CDR3: TGTGCCAGTAGCACCGGGACAGGGGTCTGGAATGAGCAGTTCTTC.

This clonotype was counted at least ten times. V usage is TRBV6-2 or TRBV6-3 and J usage is TRBJ2-7; 11 bases map to TRBD2. With V trimmed by 6 bases and J by 4 bases, 8 bases remained unmatched. Germline V gene lookup returns CDR1 MNHEY and CDR2 SVGEGT. This CDR3 contains 15 residues. In nucleotides, the CDR3 is TGTGCCAGCAGAAAAATGGCTAGCGGGAGGTACGAGCAGTACTTC. Residues: CASRKMASGRYEQYF.

This clonotype was counted many times. The rearrangement uses TRBV7-2 and TRBJ2-7, with 8 bases lining up with TRBD2. V shed 3 bases and J 3 bases; nucleotides not matched to a gene: 4. The CDR3 is made up of 14 amino acids. CDR1 and CDR2 (germline): SGHTA, FQGNSA. The CDR3 region has the DNA TGTGCCAGCAGCTTCGGGGGGGGGGTCTACGAGCAGTACTTC. Protein sequence: CASSFGGGVYEQYF.

The gene calls are TRBV4-3 and TRBJ2-7; D call uncertain. V gave up 6 bases and J gave up 3 bases, with 18 bases separating them. CDR1 is LGHNA and CDR2 is YSLEER in the germline V gene. This CDR3 is built from 15 residues. The CDR3 nucleotides read TGCGCCAGCAGTCCCACCGTGGACGCGCTCTACGAGCAGTACTTC. This gives the protein CASSPTVDALYEQYF.

As for this clonotype: This may be a read error: a much more frequent sequence differs by one nucleotide. The CDR3 does not end in the conserved phenylalanine or tryptophan, so this is likely a read error. The V call is TRBV15, the J call TRBJ1-5; a possible D gene is TRBD1 (5 bases). Trimming removed 1 base at V and 0 bases at J, with 10 bases between. This CDR3 region has 16 residues. Germline loops: CDR1 LNHNV, CDR2 YYDKDF (reference sequence). CDR3 bases: TGTGCCACCAGCAGAGTTGGAGGGGATAGCAATCAGCCCCAGCATCTT. It yields the protein CATSRVGGDSNQPQHL.

V is TRBV6-1 and J is TRBJ1-4; D uncertain. Trimming pared 6 bases from V and 8 bases from J, leaving 19 bases between. Germline loops: CDR1 MNHNS, CDR2 SASEGT. The CDR3 is 15 residues long. The CDR3 spells CASSTGIGFGEKLFF. DNA for the CDR3: TGTGCCAGCAGCACCGGGATAGGGTTCGGCGAAAAACTGTTTTTT.